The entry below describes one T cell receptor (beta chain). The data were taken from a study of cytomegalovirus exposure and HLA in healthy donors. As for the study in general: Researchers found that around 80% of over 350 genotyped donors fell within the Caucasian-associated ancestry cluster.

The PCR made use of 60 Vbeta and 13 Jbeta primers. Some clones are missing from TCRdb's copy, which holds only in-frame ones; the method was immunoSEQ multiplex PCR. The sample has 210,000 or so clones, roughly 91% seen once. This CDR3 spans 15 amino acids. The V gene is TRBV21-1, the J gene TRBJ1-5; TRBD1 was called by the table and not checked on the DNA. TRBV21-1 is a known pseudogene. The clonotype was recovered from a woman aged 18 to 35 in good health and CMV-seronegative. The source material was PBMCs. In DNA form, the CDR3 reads TGTGCCAGCAGCAAAGTGGGGGGACAGCTTCAGCCCCAGCATTTT. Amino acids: CASSKVGGQLQPQHF.